The rows below give T cell receptor beta chains drawn from one sample of a study of blood T cell repertoires in COVID-19. TCRdb's copy holds only in-frame clones and misses some; the assay was immunoSEQ multiplex PCR. The table records roughly 670,000 clones, 85% to 90% of them present only once. The sequencing sample was made of peripheral blood. The receptors derive from a woman under 30 with acute or convalescent COVID-19. Both conserved end residues are part of each CDR3. D genes are given only for firm matches. Some rows mark clone size as missing; the rest say once, few, many or name a class of expanded clone.

D gene: .; clone size: .; V gene: TRBV12-3/TRBV12-4; J gene: TRBJ2-3; CDR3 protein: CASRGDKDTQYF; CDR3 DNA: TGTGCCAGCAGGGGGGACAAGGATACGCAGTATTTT
D gene: .; clone size: .; V gene: TRBV15; J gene: TRBJ1-4; CDR3 protein: CATSTGGALNEKLFF; CDR3 DNA: TGTGCCACCAGCACTGGGGGGGCCCTTAATGAAAAACTGTTTTTT
D gene: TRBD2; clone size: once; V gene: TRBV9; J gene: TRBJ2-1; CDR3 protein: CASSVAWISGGFYNEQFF; CDR3 DNA: TGTGCCAGCAGCGTAGCTTGGATTAGCGGGGGGTTCTACAATGAGCAGTTCTTC
D gene: TRBD1; clone size: .; V gene: TRBV11-3; J gene: TRBJ2-1; CDR3 protein: CASSFRTGFEQFF; CDR3 DNA: TGTGCCAGCAGCTTCCGGACAGGGTTTGAGCAGTTCTTC
D gene: TRBD1; clone size: .; V gene: TRBV27; J gene: TRBJ2-7; CDR3 protein: CASRARQGATYEQYF; CDR3 DNA: TGTGCCAGCAGGGCAAGACAGGGAGCCACCTACGAGCAGTACTTC
D gene: .; clone size: .; V gene: TRBV29-1; J gene: TRBJ1-1; CDR3 protein: CSVSTERAFF; CDR3 DNA: TGCAGCGTTTCGACGGAGAGAGCTTTCTTT
D gene: TRBD2; clone size: .; V gene: TRBV7-2; J gene: TRBJ2-1; CDR3 protein: CASRAGGSYNEQFF; CDR3 DNA: TGTGCCAGCAGAGCGGGGGGGTCCTACAATGAGCAGTTCTTC
D gene: .; clone size: .; V gene: TRBV30; J gene: TRBJ1-1; CDR3 protein: CAWSKTQNTEAFF; CDR3 DNA: TGTGCCTGGAGTAAGACACAGAACACTGAAGCTTTCTTT
D gene: .; clone size: .; V gene: TRBV9; J gene: TRBJ1-2; CDR3 protein: CASTPRDISNYGYTF; CDR3 DNA: TGTGCCAGCACCCCCCGGGACATCTCTAACTATGGCTACACCTTC
D gene: TRBD1; clone size: .; V gene: TRBV11-3; J gene: TRBJ2-6; CDR3 protein: CASSTRDSSGANVLTF; CDR3 DNA: TGTGCCAGCAGCACTCGGGACAGCTCTGGGGCCAACGTCCTGACTTTC
D gene: .; clone size: .; V gene: TRBV19; J gene: TRBJ2-6; CDR3 protein: CASNIPRDLSGANVLTF; CDR3 DNA: TGTGCCAGTAACATCCCCAGGGACTTGTCTGGGGCCAACGTCCTGACTTTC
D gene: .; clone size: .; V gene: TRBV7-3; J gene: TRBJ1-1; CDR3 protein: CASSPTGLDTEAFF; CDR3 DNA: TGTGCCAGCAGCCCTACAGGGTTGGACACTGAAGCTTTCTTT
D gene: .; clone size: .; V gene: TRBV25-1; J gene: TRBJ1-2; CDR3 protein: CASSDESQGGYGYTF; CDR3 DNA: TGTGCCAGCAGTGATGAATCCCAGGGTGGTTATGGCTACACCTTC
D gene: .; clone size: .; V gene: TRBV12-5; J gene: TRBJ1-2; CDR3 protein: CASGLVGGRGYTF; CDR3 DNA: TGTGCTAGTGGTTTGGTTGGAGGGAGGGGCTACACCTTC
D gene: TRBD1; clone size: .; V gene: TRBV6-6; J gene: TRBJ1-6; CDR3 protein: CASSLERTGYSPLHF; CDR3 DNA: TGTGCCAGCAGCCTAGAGAGGACAGGGTATTCACCCCTCCACTTT
D gene: .; clone size: .; V gene: TRBV6-6; J gene: TRBJ1-5; CDR3 protein: CASSYTNPGGQPQHF; CDR3 DNA: TGTGCCAGCAGTTACACCAACCCGGGGGGTCAGCCCCAGCATTTT
D gene: .; clone size: .; V gene: TRBV5-6; J gene: TRBJ2-3; CDR3 protein: CASSLRTFTDTQYF; CDR3 DNA: TGTGCCAGCAGCTTACGGACTTTCACAGATACGCAGTATTTT
D gene: .; clone size: .; V gene: TRBV19; J gene: TRBJ1-2; CDR3 protein: CASRLTGVNYGYTF; CDR3 DNA: TGTGCCAGTAGACTGACAGGAGTAAACTATGGCTACACCTTC
D gene: .; clone size: .; V gene: TRBV4-3; J gene: TRBJ1-5; CDR3 protein: CASSRYRETQPQHF; CDR3 DNA: TGCGCCAGCAGCCGATACAGGGAGACTCAGCCCCAGCATTTT
D gene: .; clone size: .; V gene: TRBV5-4; J gene: TRBJ1-1; CDR3 protein: CASSLGVTEAFF; CDR3 DNA: TGTGCCAGCAGCTTGGGCGTAACTGAAGCTTTCTTT
D gene: .; clone size: .; V gene: TRBV4-1; J gene: TRBJ1-5; CDR3 protein: CASSQEQDNQPQHF; CDR3 DNA: TGCGCCAGCAGCCAAGAGCAGGATAATCAGCCCCAGCATTTT
D gene: .; clone size: few; V gene: TRBV9; J gene: TRBJ1-5; CDR3 protein: CASSAVGGYNQPQHF; CDR3 DNA: TGTGCCAGCAGCGCGGTTGGGGGCTACAATCAGCCCCAGCATTTT
D gene: .; clone size: once; V gene: TRBV4-2; J gene: TRBJ2-7; CDR3 protein: CASSQDGGSYEQYF; CDR3 DNA: TGTGCCAGCAGCCAAGACGGAGGATCCTACGAGCAGTACTTC
D gene: .; clone size: .; V gene: TRBV30; J gene: TRBJ1-6; CDR3 protein: CAWSPSVSPLHF; CDR3 DNA: TGTGCCTGGAGCCCCTCGGTATCACCCCTCCACTTT
D gene: .; clone size: .; V gene: TRBV29-1; J gene: TRBJ2-7; CDR3 protein: CSVGTGVTIYEQYF; CDR3 DNA: TGCAGCGTGGGTACAGGAGTAACAATCTACGAGCAGTACTTC
D gene: .; clone size: .; V gene: TRBV4-1; J gene: TRBJ2-7; CDR3 protein: CASSQERNRGYEQYF; CDR3 DNA: TGCGCCAGCAGCCAAGAACGGAACCGAGGCTACGAGCAGTACTTC
D gene: TRBD1; clone size: .; V gene: TRBV19; J gene: TRBJ1-6; CDR3 protein: CASSIAGGGRGPLNSPLHF; CDR3 DNA: TGTGCCAGTAGTATAGCTGGAGGCGGCAGGGGGCCCTTGAATTCACCCCTCCACTTT
D gene: TRBD1; clone size: .; V gene: TRBV30; J gene: TRBJ2-5; CDR3 protein: CAWNKGAGETQYF; CDR3 DNA: TGTGCCTGGAATAAGGGGGCAGGAGAGACCCAGTACTTC
D gene: TRBD2; clone size: .; V gene: TRBV19; J gene: TRBJ2-5; CDR3 protein: CASSISGGDQETQYF; CDR3 DNA: TGTGCCAGTAGTATAAGCGGGGGGGATCAAGAGACCCAGTACTTC
D gene: .; clone size: .; V gene: TRBV19; J gene: TRBJ2-5; CDR3 protein: CASKGVKFEETQYF; CDR3 DNA: TGTGCCAGTAAGGGGGTAAAATTCGAAGAGACCCAGTACTTC
D gene: TRBD1; clone size: .; V gene: TRBV19; J gene: TRBJ1-1; CDR3 protein: CASSTDYRGPQAFF; CDR3 DNA: TGTGCCAGTAGCACGGATTACAGGGGACCCCAAGCTTTCTTT
D gene: .; clone size: .; V gene: TRBV7-2; J gene: TRBJ2-7; CDR3 protein: CASSAAGWGEQYF; CDR3 DNA: TGTGCCAGCAGCGCCGCGGGTTGGGGCGAGCAGTACTTC
D gene: TRBD1; clone size: .; V gene: TRBV10-3; J gene: TRBJ1-4; CDR3 protein: CAISNRDRSDNEKLFF; CDR3 DNA: TGTGCCATCAGTAACCGGGACAGGTCGGATAATGAAAAACTGTTTTTT